These T cell receptor beta chains were read from a single sample in a study of T cell changes during pregnancy in multiple sclerosis. Assay: immunoSEQ multiplex PCR; the TCRdb copy retains only in-frame clones and omits some. Among tens of thousands of clones listed, 90% were seen once. The sample consisted of CD8+ T cells from peripheral blood mononuclear cells, taken in the second trimester of pregnancy. These receptor sequences come from a female donor with multiple sclerosis, enrolled in a pregnancy study. CDR3s include the opening cysteine and the closing phenylalanine or tryptophan. A D gene is named only where the DNA matches it firmly. Clone size is shown for a subset of rows, as once, few, many or a class of expanded clone.

j_call	clone_size	cdr3_length	d_call	v_call	cdr3_nt	cdr3_aa
TRBJ2-1	once	15	TRBD2	TRBV27	TGTGCCAGCAGACCGGGACTAGCGGGAGGCGGTGAGCAGTTCTTC	CASRPGLAGGGEQFF
TRBJ2-1	-	15	-	TRBV6-5	TGTGCCAGCAGTTACTCCCCCGAGGCGTACAATGAGCAGTTCTTC	CASSYSPEAYNEQFF
TRBJ2-3	-	15	-	TRBV7-9	TGTGCCAGCAGCCTCGGACAAATCCCCACAGATACGCAGTATTTT	CASSLGQIPTDTQYF
TRBJ2-5	-	15	TRBD1	TRBV14	TGTGCCAGCAGCCTGAGGACAGGGGGCGTGGAGACCCAGTACTTC	CASSLRTGGVETQYF
TRBJ2-1	-	15	-	TRBV7-3	TGTGCCAGCAGCTCAGGTAGCGAAGGATACAATGAGCAGTTCTTC	CASSSGSEGYNEQFF
TRBJ2-2	-	15	-	TRBV2	TGTGCCAGCAGTCAGACTAGACCTCCCACCGGGGAGCTGTTTTTT	CASSQTRPPTGELFF
TRBJ2-3	-	13	TRBD2	TRBV10-1	TGCGCCAGCAGTGAGGCGGGGGCAGATACGCAGTATTTT	CASSEAGADTQYF
TRBJ1-5	-	15	-	TRBV4-1	TGCGCCAGCAGCCAAGATCGGGGAAGTTCTCAGCCCCAGCATTTT	CASSQDRGSSQPQHF
TRBJ2-1	-	16	-	TRBV19	TGTGCCAGTACCCCCTCGGGGGAGGAAGAATGGAATGAGCAGTTCTTC	CASTPSGEEEWNEQFF
TRBJ2-4	-	16	TRBD2	TRBV19	TGTGCCAGTAGTATGTGGCCGGAGCGGGGGACCGCCGAATGGTACTTC	CASSMWPERGTAEWYF
TRBJ2-1	-	14	-	TRBV27	TGTGCCAGCGCCCCTGGGGAGAATGGCAATGAGCAGTTCTTC	CASAPGENGNEQFF
TRBJ2-1	-	15	-	TRBV6-4	TGTGCCAGCAGTGACTCAGTAGCCTCCTACAATGAGCAGTTCTTC	CASSDSVASYNEQFF
TRBJ2-1	-	17	TRBD1	TRBV7-9	TGTGCCAGCAGCTTAGGACCCGGACAGGCGATCCTCAATGAGCAGTTCTTC	CASSLGPGQAILNEQFF
TRBJ2-7	-	13	TRBD1	TRBV28	TGTGCCAGCAGTTTGCAGGGGGTTGTCGAGCAGTACTTC	CASSLQGVVEQYF
TRBJ2-5	-	15	TRBD1	TRBV5-4	TGTGCCAGCAGCTTGGGGGGAGGGACAGGGGAGACCCAGTACTTC	CASSLGGGTGETQYF
TRBJ1-3	-	16	-	TRBV28	TGTGCCAGCAGTTTAGGTACATTGTACTCTGGAAACACCATATATTTT	CASSLGTLYSGNTIYF
TRBJ2-5	-	15	TRBD1	TRBV13	TGTGCCAGCAGCCGGGGCCGGGGGACAGGGGAGACCCAGTACTTC	CASSRGRGTGETQYF
TRBJ1-2	-	14	-	TRBV7-9	TGTGCCAGCAGCTTAGTTAATGGGGAGTATGGCTACACCTTC	CASSLVNGEYGYTF
TRBJ2-5	-	16	-	TRBV7-9	TGTGCCAGCAGCTTAGCGATTGGGCTGCCGCAAGAGACCCAGTACTTC	CASSLAIGLPQETQYF
TRBJ2-7	-	15	-	TRBV15	TGTGCCACCAGCAGACGACTAGGGTATCTCTACGAGCAGTACTTC	CATSRRLGYLYEQYF
TRBJ1-1	-	16	TRBD1	TRBV4-1	TGCGCCAGCAGCCAGGATAGGACAGGAGGTTACACTGAAGCTTTCTTT	CASSQDRTGGYTEAFF
TRBJ1-2	-	13	-	TRBV9	TGTGCCAGCAGCGGAACAGGGAATTATGGCTACACCTTC	CASSGTGNYGYTF
TRBJ2-7	-	15	-	TRBV10-3	TGTGCCATCAGTGAGGCGGAGGACGGCTCCTACGAGCAGTACTTC	CAISEAEDGSYEQYF
TRBJ1-3	-	16	TRBD1	TRBV28	TGTGCCAGCAGTTTCTGGACAGGGGCATCTGGAAACACCATATATTTT	CASSFWTGASGNTIYF
TRBJ2-1	-	15	-	TRBV11-3	TGTGCCAGCAGCTTAACCCTAGTCTCCTACAATGAGCAGTTCTTC	CASSLTLVSYNEQFF
TRBJ2-5	-	14	-	TRBV5-1	TGCGCCAGCAGCCCACTCCCTGGCGGGGAGACCCAGTACTTC	CASSPLPGGETQYF
TRBJ1-2	-	12	-	TRBV6-6	TGTGCCAGCAGTTACTCGTCGGATGGCTACACCTTC	CASSYSSDGYTF
TRBJ2-1	-	16	TRBD2	TRBV29-1	TGCAGCGTCGGGCGGACTAGCGGGACCGACTACAATGAGCAGTTCTTC	CSVGRTSGTDYNEQFF
TRBJ2-7	-	16	TRBD1	TRBV9	TGTGCCAGCAGCCGGACAGGGGGCCCCACCTCCTACGAGCAGTACTTC	CASSRTGGPTSYEQYF
TRBJ2-3	-	15	TRBD2	TRBV4-1	TGCGCCAGCAGCCAGGCTAGCGGGAGCACAGATACGCAGTATTTT	CASSQASGSTDTQYF
TRBJ1-1	-	14	-	TRBV4-1	TGCGCCAGCAGCCCCTCGGCGACAGCCACTGAAGCTTTCTTT	CASSPSATATEAFF
TRBJ1-5	-	14	-	TRBV27	TGTGCCAGCAGCTTTGGGGGCAGCAATCAGCCCCAGCATTTT	CASSFGGSNQPQHF
TRBJ2-1	-	21	TRBD2	TRBV4-3	TGCGCCAGCAGCCAAGATTCAGCTAGCGGGAGGGTAGGGGTCTCGTTCAGAGAGCAGTTCTTC	CASSQDSASGRVGVSFREQFF
TRBJ2-7	-	16	-	TRBV4-1	TGCGCCAGCAGCCAAGATCCTGCTATTAGCTCCTACGAGCAGTACTTC	CASSQDPAISSYEQYF
TRBJ2-2	-	14	TRBD1	TRBV27	TGTGCCAGCAGGGACAGGGGGAACACCGGGGAGCTGTTTTTT	CASRDRGNTGELFF
TRBJ1-3	-	18	TRBD1	TRBV5-4	TGTGCCAGCAGCTTGGCCCCGGGACAGATCCTTTCTGGAAACACCATATATTTT	CASSLAPGQILSGNTIYF
TRBJ2-5	once	18	TRBD2	TRBV13	TGTGCCAGCAGCTCCGCGGACATCATAGCGGGAGGGCAGGAGACCCAGTACTTC	CASSSADIIAGGQETQYF
TRBJ1-1	-	15	TRBD1	TRBV18	TGTGCCAGCTCACCCCTAGGACAGGGTGACACTGAAGCTTTCTTT	CASSPLGQGDTEAFF
TRBJ2-7	once	16	TRBD2	TRBV29-1	TGCAGCGTCCACTCGGGGTTTAGCCTAGCGGGAGACGAGCAGTACTTC	CSVHSGFSLAGDEQYF